What follows are 32 T cell receptor beta chains derived from one specimen sequenced in a study of post-analysis software for immune sequencing data. Study conclusions and caveats: Roughly five TRBV segments appeared more often in patients than in controls, and TRBV5-6, TRBV5-1 and TRBV20-1 were among these.

Prepared TCR beta cDNA libraries contained unique molecular identifiers. TCRdb used MiXCR to reprocess the PCR reads, holding one entry per CDR3 protein. The data show a few hundred thousand distinct CDR3 sequences, less than 40% seen once. These receptors have no identified antigens. The specimen was blood. The source of these receptors is a girl aged 10 to 17 with multiple sclerosis.

In its sample, this clonotype was seen a few times. The V call is TRBV12-3 or TRBV12-4, the J call TRBJ2-5; weak D call: TRBD2 (7 bases). Trimming left V 5 bases short and J 7 bases short, with 20 bases between. The CDR3 runs to 15 residues. The CDR3 DNA reads as TGTGCCAGCAGTAGGAAACCGGGACTACAGGGGACCCAGTACTTC. It specifies CASSRKPGLQGTQYF.

Concerning this clonotype itself: The junction differs from germline at one of its ends, possibly a read error. The chain recombines TRBV11-3 with TRBJ2-5, with D perhaps matching TRBD1 (6 bases). The CDR3 loop spans 15 amino acids. Germline V gene sequence: CDR1 SGHNT, CDR2 YENEEA. The CDR3 spells CASSQGIGDFETRYF. CDR3 in DNA: TGTGCCAGCAGCCAGGGGATAGGTGATTTTGAGACCCGGTACTTC. Full variable domain (remainder filled in from reference TRBV11-3 and TRBJ2-5): EAGVVQSPRYKIIEKKQPVAFWCNPISGHNTLYWYLQNLGQGPELLIRYENEEAVDDSQLPKDRFSAERLKGVDSTLKIQPAELGDSAVYLCASSQGIGDFETRYFGPGTRLLVL.

The chain employs TRBV20-1 and TRBJ2-5, with a tentative D call TRBD1 (5 bases). The germline CDR1 and CDR2 sequences are DFQATT and SNEGSKA (reference sequence). The V gene lost 8 bases and the J gene lost 3 bases, with 16 bases spanning the gap. The CDR3 totals 13 residues. The CDR3 DNA follows: TGCAGTCCTCAGGGTTACGGAAAAGAGACCCAGTACTTC. Protein product: CSPQGYGKETQYF.

This clonotype was observed a few times. This chain uses TRBV7-9 with TRBJ1-2, with 9 bases aligning to TRBD1. J lost 2 bases, V lost 5 bases, and 3 bases had no gene match. Per germline, CDR1 SEHNR and CDR2 FQNEAQ (reference sequence). The CDR3 is made up of 14 amino acids. The CDR3 sequence is CASSIGTGNYGYTF. The CDR3, as DNA: TGTGCCAGCAGCATCGGGACAGGGAACTATGGCTACACCTTC.

This clonotype has a handful of counts. The rearrangement joins TRBV6-5 to TRBJ2-5; 12 bases fit TRBD2. Germline V gene lookup returns CDR1 MNHEY and CDR2 SVGAGI. This CDR3 contains 16 residues. Trimming cost V 5 bases and J 5 bases; bases outside gene matches: 9. The CDR3 region has the DNA TGTGCCAGCAGTCTAGGACTAGCGGGGAGTCGGGAGACCCAGTACTTC. Amino acids: CASSLGLAGSRETQYF.

CDR3 in DNA: TGTGCCAGCAGAAAGGGACAGGTGACCTACAATGAGCAGTTCTTC. This codes for CASRKGQVTYNEQFF. The chain couples TRBV12-3 or TRBV12-4 to TRBJ2-1; 8 bases align to TRBD1. Trimming cost V 6 bases and J 2 bases; bases outside gene matches: 6. The CDR3 loop spans 15 amino acids.

The chain has TRBV7-9 and TRBJ2-5; D remains ambiguous. Germline CDR1 and CDR2: SEHNR and FQNEAQ (reference sequence). The CDR3 runs to 16 residues. Deletions cut 5 bases from V and 4 bases from J, with 20 bases between. In nucleotides, the CDR3 is TGTGCCAGCAGCAACCAACGTTCGGGCGCGGCAGAGACCCAGTACTTC. Its translation is CASSNQRSGAAETQYF.

This clonotype was seen only once. The rearrangement links TRBV5-1 to TRBJ2-5; no clear D gene. Looked up from germline, CDR1 is SGHRS and CDR2 is YFSETQ. The ends were cut back, 3 bases at V and 9 bases at J, with 18 bases in the middle. This CDR3 spans 14 amino acids. This chain's CDR3 is CASSWDTPQGAQYF. The CDR3, as DNA: TGCGCCAGCAGCTGGGATACTCCCCAAGGAGCCCAGTACTTC.

The rearrangement joins TRBV20-1 to TRBJ2-5; TRBD2 matches 12 bases. The CDR3 loop spans 14 amino acids. V lost 6 bases, J lost 4 bases, and 6 bases stayed unmatched. Germline CDR1 and CDR2: DFQATT and SNEGSKA (reference sequence). CDR3 residues: CSAPPSGGGETQYF. The CDR3 nucleotides read TGCAGTGCCCCCCCTAGCGGGGGGGGAGAGACCCAGTACTTC.

This clonotype was observed a few times. This chain connects TRBV3-1 to TRBJ1-2, with 7 bases matching TRBD1. Germline trimming cut 5 bases from V and 7 bases from J; bases unmatched to any gene: 13. The germline V gene has CDR1 LGHDT and CDR2 YNNKEL (reference sequence). This CDR3 is 15 amino acids long. CDR3 in amino acids: CASSYPGGSVSGYTF. The CDR3, as DNA: TGTGCCAGCAGCTACCCAGGGGGTTCAGTCTCTGGCTACACCTTC. The full variable domain, rest sourced from reference TRBV3-1 and TRBJ1-2, is DTAVSQTPKYLVTQMGNDKSIKCEQNLGHDTMYWYKQDSKKFLKIMFSYNNKELIINETVPNRFSPKSPDKAHLNLHINSLELGDSAVYFCASSYPGGSVSGYTFGSGTRLTVV.

This chain links TRBV20-1 with TRBJ2-7, with 8 bases that match TRBD2. The V gene's germline CDR1 is DFQATT and CDR2 SNEGSKA (reference sequence). The ends lost 0 bases at V and 1 base at J; junction bases unmatched: 11. This CDR3 is 17 amino acids long. The DNA for the CDR3 is TGCAGTGCTAGAGATCTGGGTAGCGGGGCAAGATCCTACGAGCAGTACTTC. Encoded protein: CSARDLGSGARSYEQYF.

The chain combines TRBV27 with TRBJ2-7; D is possibly TRBD1 (7 bases). Judging by the DNA end, TRBJ2-4 fits better; the J call may be wrong. Germline CDR1 and CDR2: MNHEY and SMNVEV (reference sequence). The CDR3 has 18 amino acids. The CDR3, as DNA: TGTGCCAGCAGCCTCACATCGCCCACAGGGGAGGTGGTGGACATTCAGTACTTC. Translating it yields CASSLTSPTGEVVDIQYF.

On this clonotype itself: Compared with germline, one end of the junction differs, possibly owing to a read error. The chain couples TRBV29-1 to TRBJ1-1; D call uncertain. Per germline, CDR1 SQVTM and CDR2 ANQGSEA. This CDR3 contains 13 residues. This chain's CDR3 is CSVGWQANTEVFF. CDR3 sequence (DNA): TGCAGCGTTGGTTGGCAGGCGAACACTGAAGTTTTCTTT. Full variable domain (remainder filled in from reference TRBV29-1 and TRBJ1-1): SAVISQKPSRDICQRGTSLTIQCQVDSQVTMMFWYRQQPGQSLTLIATANQGSEATYESGFVIDKFPISRPNLTFSTLTVSNMSPEDSSIYLCSVGWQANTEVFFGQGTRLTVV.

This chain uses TRBV28 with TRBJ2-5, with D unresolved. The ends were cut back, 2 bases at V and 4 bases at J, with 14 bases in the middle. Germline loops: CDR1 MDHEN, CDR2 SYDVKM. The CDR3 covers 15 residues. The CDR3 DNA sequence: TGTGCCAGCAGTTTAGCGTCTAGTCTGGGAGAGACCCAGTACTTC. This translates into CASSLASSLGETQYF.

This rearrangement joins TRBV7-6 to TRBJ2-5; no firm D call. Between the trimmed V and J ends, which lost 1 base and 2 bases, there was a span of 5 bases. This CDR3 has 13 amino acids. Germline CDR1 reads SGHVS; CDR2 reads FNYEAQ. CDR3 loop: CASSLEPQETQYF. CDR3 nucleotide sequence: TGTGCCAGCAGCTTAGAGCCACAAGAGACCCAGTACTTC.

This clonotype has a handful of counts. The gene calls are TRBV7-9 and TRBJ1-6; D gene unclear. V lost 3 bases and J 10 bases, leaving 13 bases between the germline ends. This CDR3 contains 14 residues. Germline assignment: CDR1 SEHNR and CDR2 FQNEAQ (reference sequence). The CDR3 reads CASSFGVDGSPLHF. The CDR3 DNA is TGTGCCAGCAGCTTCGGAGTTGACGGCTCACCCCTCCACTTT. The full variable domain, rest sourced from reference TRBV7-9 and TRBJ1-6, is DTGVSQNPRHKITKRGQNVTFRCDPISEHNRLYWYRQTLGQGPEFLTYFQNEAQLEKSRLLSDRFSAERPKGSFSTLEIQRTEQGDSAMYLCASSFGVDGSPLHFGNGTRLTVT.

The CDR3 region is CASSLRTGKGYEQYF. The CDR3, as DNA: TGTGCCAGCAGCTTAAGGACAGGGAAGGGCTACGAGCAGTACTTC. The rearrangement joins TRBV7-8 to TRBJ2-7, with 8 bases identical to TRBD1. The CDR3 is 15 amino acids. The J segment lost 3 bases and the V segment lost 2 bases, leaving 6 bases of the junction unmatched. The germline CDR1 and CDR2 sequences are SGHVS and FQNEAQ.

This clonotype was counted once. CDR3 nucleotide sequence: TGTGCCAGCAGCTTAGCGGGCCTTGAAGCTTTCTTT. Translation gives CASSLAGLEAFF. The chain combines TRBV7-2 with TRBJ1-1; unclear D gene. Looked up from germline, CDR1 is SGHTA and CDR2 is FQGNSA. The CDR3 spans 12 residues. The germline V and J ends were trimmed by 0 bases and 7 bases, with 6 bases remaining between them.

In this sample, this clonotype turned up a few times. V gene TRBV6-5 combines with J gene TRBJ2-7; TRBD1 matches 10 bases. This CDR3 contains 16 residues. Germline-derived CDR1 and CDR2 are MNHEY and SVGAGI. Trimming at V came to 7 bases and at J to 0 bases, leaving 9 bases not matched to a gene. The CDR3 here is CASTRTGGTSSYEQYF. The CDR3 DNA is TGTGCCAGCACCCGGACAGGGGGGACTAGCTCCTACGAGCAGTACTTC.

This clonotype was observed many times. V usage is TRBV4-3 and J usage is TRBJ2-1; 7 nucleotides match TRBD2. This CDR3 region has 15 residues. V lost 4 bases to trimming and J lost 7 bases; unmatched junction nucleotides: 10. CDR1 and CDR2 from the germline V gene are LGHNA and YSLEER. The CDR3, as DNA: TGCGCCAGCAGCCTCCACCTCCTTAGCGGGAATGAGCAGTTCTTC. Protein: CASSLHLLSGNEQFF.

The chain uses TRBV7-3 and TRBJ2-1; 8 nucleotides align to TRBD1. CDR3 length: 17 amino acids. Germline trimming cut 3 bases from V and 9 bases from J; bases unmatched to any gene: 16. Germline CDR1 is SGHTA and CDR2 is FQGTGA. The CDR3 nucleotides are TGTGCCAGCAGCTTTTATGGTTCCAAATCAGGGGGCGGTGAGCAGTTCTTC. Translation gives CASSFYGSKSGGGEQFF.

Comments on this clonotype: A read error may produce the germline difference seen at one junction end. The chain combines TRBV6-1 with TRBJ1-5; D ambiguous. Germline CDR1 is MNHNS and CDR2 is SASEGT. CDR3 size: 15 residues. The CDR3 sequence is CAISESSYSNQPQHF. As DNA, the CDR3 is TGTGCCATCAGTGAGAGCAGTTATAGCAATCAGCCCCAGCATTTT.

V usage is TRBV28 and J usage is TRBJ1-2, with D possibly TRBD1 on 5 matching bases. Germline CDR1 and CDR2: MDHEN and SYDVKM. CDR3 length: 13 amino acids. V lost 2 bases, J lost 9 bases, and 13 bases lay in between. The CDR3 sequence: CASSLAGAPSYTF. The CDR3 DNA follows: TGTGCCAGCAGTTTAGCTGGGGCGCCCAGCTACACCTTC.

The sample holds a few counts of this clonotype. J is TRBJ2-7 and V is TRBV29-1; 9 bases line up with TRBD1. V was clipped by 6 bases and J by 2 bases; unmatched bases: 8. Germline CDR1 SQVTM, CDR2 ANQGSEA. The CDR3 loop spans 14 amino acids. CDR3 DNA sequence: TGCAGCGTCGATGTGACAGGGGGGACCTACGAGCAGTACTTC. Translating it yields CSVDVTGGTYEQYF.

V gene TRBV7-2 combines with J gene TRBJ2-6; tentative D call: TRBD1 (6 bases). Germline V CDR1 and CDR2: SGHTA, FQGNSA. The CDR3 spans 17 residues. Trimming stripped 0 bases from V and 3 bases from J, with 12 bases between. The CDR3 nucleotides are TGTGCCAGCAGCTTAGCGACAGGCCCTTTTGGGGCCAACGTCCTGACTTTC. Protein sequence: CASSLATGPFGANVLTF.

This clonotype was counted between two and nine times. The chain links TRBV7-8 to TRBJ2-2, with D perhaps given as TRBD1 or TRBD2 (5 bases each). Trimming shortened V by 3 bases and J by 1 base, and 9 bases separated the two germline ends. The length of the CDR3 is 15 residues. Per germline, CDR1 SGHVS and CDR2 FQNEAQ. CDR3 region: CASSLRGKNTGELFF. The CDR3 coding sequence is TGTGCCAGCAGCTTGAGGGGAAAGAACACCGGGGAGCTGTTTTTT. The full variable domain, its missing parts supplied by reference TRBV7-8 and TRBJ2-2, is GAGVSQSPRYKVAKRGQDVALRCDPISGHVSLFWYQQALGQGPEFLTYFQNEAQLDKSGLPSDRFFAERPEGSVSTLKIQRTQQEDSAVYLCASSLRGKNTGELFFGEGSRLTVL.

The rearrangement uses TRBV12-3 or TRBV12-4 and TRBJ1-1; perhaps TRBD1 as D (5 bases). The CDR3 totals 13 residues. V was shortened by 4 bases and J by 10 bases, with 16 bases between the two germline ends. The CDR3: CASSSLPGLGAFF. The CDR3 bases are TGTGCCAGCAGTTCTTTGCCAGGGCTCGGAGCTTTCTTT.

This clonotype was detected only a few times. Relative to the germline gene, one junction end is altered; a read error may explain this. This chain joins TRBV7-2 and TRBJ1-1; TRBD1 matches 9 bases. The CDR3 is made up of 14 amino acids. Germline V lookup: CDR1 SGHTA, CDR2 FQGNSA. CDR3 nucleotide sequence: TGTGCCAGCAGCTGGACAGGGGTGAAGACTGAAGCTTTCTTT. Translating gives CASSWTGVKTEAFF.

CDR3 DNA sequence: TGTGCCAGCAGCTCGCACGCGAGCAGCTCCTATAATTCACCCCTCCACTTT. Its protein is CASSSHASSSYNSPLHF. This chain uses TRBV7-2 with TRBJ1-6, with D uncertain. Germline assignment: CDR1 SGHTA and CDR2 FQGNSA. The ends were cut back, 4 bases at V and 0 bases at J, with 13 bases in the middle. This CDR3 is built from 17 residues.

This clonotype occurred a few times. This sequence joins TRBV15 and TRBJ1-6, with D perhaps matching TRBD1 (5 bases). Germline CDR1 reads LNHNV; CDR2 reads YYDKDF (reference sequence). CDR3 length: 17 residues. V lost 1 base to trimming and J lost 6 bases, with 16 bases between them. This chain's CDR3 is CATSRANLGRVNSPLHF. DNA of the CDR3: TGTGCCACCAGCAGAGCCAACCTGGGACGGGTTAATTCACCCCTCCACTTT.

This chain connects TRBV5-1 to TRBJ2-1, with TRBD1 matching over 8 bases. Germline V gene lookup returns CDR1 SGHRS and CDR2 YFSETQ. The CDR3 has 13 residues. Trimming cost V 4 bases and J 6 bases; bases outside gene matches: 3. CDR3 nucleotide sequence: TGCGCCAGCAGCCAGGACAGGGCCAATGAGCAGTTCTTC. This encodes CASSQDRANEQFF.

V gene TRBV6-1 combines with J gene TRBJ2-7; a possible D gene is TRBD2 (5 bases). V dropped 3 bases and J dropped 2 bases, with 14 bases sitting between them. The CDR3 is made up of 15 amino acids. The germline V gene encodes CDR1 MNHNS and CDR2 SASEGT. Here the CDR3 reads CASSDEGQSTYEQYF. CDR3 DNA: TGTGCCAGCAGTGACGAGGGTCAGAGTACCTACGAGCAGTACTTC.